Below, 13 T cell receptor beta chains from the same sample are listed, as sequenced in a study of cytomegalovirus exposure and HLA in healthy donors. Amplification used 60 Vbeta primers and 13 Jbeta primers. Produced via immunoSEQ multiplex PCR; TCRdb's table is partial and in-frame only. The sample records over 150,000 clones, roughly 80% being singletons. Sample: PBMCs. The receptors originated from a human donor in good health.

The rearrangement joins TRBV9 to TRBJ2-7; 12 bases map to TRBD2. Germline V CDR1 and CDR2: SGDLS, YYNGEE. The CDR3 length is 17 residues. J gave up 3 bases and V 3 bases, and 10 bases lay outside the gene matches. The CDR3 sequence: CASSATSGGGTGYEQYF. In DNA, the CDR3 is TGTGCCAGCAGCGCGACTAGCGGGGGCGGAACAGGCTACGAGCAGTACTTC.

J is TRBJ2-5 and V is TRBV11-2; 11 positions match TRBD2. Germline V lookup: CDR1 SGHAT, CDR2 FQNNGV. The CDR3 sequence is 18 residues long. V lost 1 base to trimming and J lost 1 base; unmatched junction nucleotides: 8. The CDR3 DNA sequence: TGTGCCAGCAGCTTAGCGCGGCTAGCGGGGGGAATCCAAGAGACCCAGTACTTC. It is translated as CASSLARLAGGIQETQYF.

The chain joins TRBV4-1 to TRBJ1-2, with D uncertain. Germline CDR1 and CDR2: MGHRA and YSYEKL. The CDR3 loop spans 13 amino acids. Trimming shortened V by 4 bases and J by 0 bases, and 6 bases separated the two germline ends. The CDR3 DNA reads TGCGCCAGCAGCCTTGCAGCTAACTATGGCTACACCTTC. It translates to CASSLAANYGYTF.

V usage is TRBV4-2 and J usage is TRBJ2-5; a possible D gene is TRBD2 (5 bases). CDR3 size: 14 residues. The V end was cut by 0 bases, the J end by 3 bases, with 8 bases between. Germline CDR1 is LGHNA and CDR2 is YNFKEQ. The CDR3 bases are TGTGCCAGCAGCCAAGATACGGGGAAAGAGACCCAGTACTTC. It is translated as CASSQDTGKETQYF.

The V call is TRBV27, the J call TRBJ1-5; D possibly corresponds to TRBD1 (5 bases). V was clipped by 3 bases and J by 5 bases, with 11 bases between them. Per the germline V gene, CDR1 is MNHEY and CDR2 is SMNVEV (reference sequence). The CDR3 is made up of 14 amino acids. The CDR3 spells CASSFTGGHQPQHF. The CDR3 nucleotides are TGTGCCAGCAGTTTTACCGGGGGACATCAGCCCCAGCATTTT.

The V call is TRBV9, the J call TRBJ2-1; TRBD2 matches 8 bases. Germline-derived CDR1 and CDR2 are SGDLS and YYNGEE. This CDR3 region has 18 residues. J gave up 4 bases and V 4 bases, and 16 bases lay outside the gene matches. The CDR3 reads CASSSRRGSGGRYNEQFF. The CDR3 DNA follows: TGTGCCAGCAGCTCCCGGAGGGGAAGCGGGGGCCGTTACAATGAGCAGTTCTTC.

This clone was picked up one time. The CDR3 sequence: CASSPREGGQETQYF. The CDR3 DNA sequence: TGTGCCAGCAGTCCCCGGGAGGGAGGACAAGAGACCCAGTACTTC. The chain employs TRBV6-6 and TRBJ2-5, with 8 bases lining up with TRBD2. V shed 5 bases and J 2 bases; nucleotides not matched to a gene: 7. Germline CDR1 MNHNY, CDR2 SVGAGI (reference sequence). The CDR3 is 15 residues long.

This chain links TRBV7-8 with TRBJ2-5; D is perhaps TRBD2 (6 bases). There are 15 residues in the CDR3. Germline values: CDR1 SGHVS, CDR2 FQNEAQ. The V end lost 5 bases, the J end lost 4 bases, and 17 bases lay between the germline ends. The CDR3 sequence: CASSGGLGQGETQYF. Written as DNA, the CDR3 is TGTGCCAGCAGCGGGGGACTGGGGCAAGGAGAGACCCAGTACTTC.

This clone has a single count. The chain is built from TRBV14 and TRBJ1-2; no reliable D call. The V end was cut by 0 bases, the J end by 2 bases, with 13 bases between. From germline, CDR1 is SGHDN and CDR2 FVKESK. The CDR3 contains 16 residues. In nucleotides, the CDR3 is TGTGCCAGCAGCCAAGATCGAATTAAGAGAAACTATGGCTACACCTTC. Protein: CASSQDRIKRNYGYTF.

The chain employs TRBV5-6 and TRBJ2-2, with 7 bases that match TRBD1. This CDR3 has 14 residues. Germline-derived CDR1 and CDR2 are SGHDT and YYEEEE. With V trimmed by 4 bases and J by 4 bases, 4 bases remained unmatched. The CDR3 DNA follows: TGTGCCAGCAGCAAGGGACAGCTCACCGGGGAGCTGTTTTTT. This gives the protein CASSKGQLTGELFF.

Remarks on this clone: This sample includes further DNA sequences coding for the same CDR3. The J gene is TRBJ1-3, the V gene TRBV4-3; D perhaps matches TRBD1 (6 bases). V shed 1 base and J shed 1 base, with 8 bases lying between them. Looked up from germline, CDR1 is LGHNA and CDR2 is YSLEER. The CDR3 is made up of 15 amino acids. The CDR3 DNA reads as TGCGCCAGCAGCCAAGGTACAGGGTCTGGAAACACCATATATTTT. The encoded protein is CASSQGTGSGNTIYF.

This rearrangement joins TRBV5-4 to TRBJ1-6, with D possibly being TRBD1 (5 bases). CDR1 and CDR2 from the germline V gene are SGHNT and YYREEE (reference sequence). V was shortened by 4 bases and J by 2 bases, with 10 bases between the two germline ends. The length of the CDR3 is 15 residues. The CDR3 DNA reads TGTGCCAGCAGCCCAGACAGAACCTATAATTCACCCCTCCACTTT. Translation gives CASSPDRTYNSPLHF.

Note on this clone: An end of the junction does not agree with germline; a read error may underlie this. V usage is TRBV29-1 and J usage is TRBJ1-4; maybe TRBD1 (5 bases). Germline CDR1 and CDR2: SQVTM and ANQGSEA. The CDR3 extends over 11 amino acids. The CDR3 reads CSVYRFEKLLF. As DNA, the CDR3 is TGCAGCGTTTACAGGTTTGAAAAACTGCTTTTT.